This TCR beta chain was documented in a study of blood T cell repertoires in COVID-19. Study summary: Italy, Spain and the United States were the sources of the convalescent and acute COVID-19 samples.

In the original workflow: Reference gene primers were amplified, and this amplification served to estimate nucleated cell counts. The method was immunoSEQ multiplex PCR; TCRdb's version includes in-frame clones alone and lacks a portion of them. That table furnishes V, J and clone size, whereas the DNA furnished D and trimming. The sample consists of roughly 230,000 clones, around 88% of them appearing once. Sequencing input: peripheral blood. This clonotype originated in a man between 40 and 49 years old with active or convalescent COVID-19.

This chain's CDR3 is CASSLHFVRPSRAGGAYEQYF. The CDR3 DNA follows: TGTGCCAGCAGTTTACATTTTGTACGGCCCTCGCGGGCGGGGGGGGCCTACGAGCAGTACTTC. The J gene is TRBJ2-7, the V gene TRBV28, with 9 bases lining up with TRBD2. Looked up from germline, CDR1 is MDHEN and CDR2 is SYDVKM. There are 21 residues in the CDR3. V shed 2 bases and J 2 bases; nucleotides not matched to a gene: 22. Combining the CDR3 with reference TRBV28 and TRBJ2-7 gives the whole variable domain DVKVTQSSRYLVKRTGEKVFLECVQDMDHENMFWYRQDPGLGLRLIYFSYDVKMKEKGDIPEGYSVSREKKERFSLILESASTNQTSMYLCASSLHFVRPSRAGGAYEQYFGPGTRLTVT.